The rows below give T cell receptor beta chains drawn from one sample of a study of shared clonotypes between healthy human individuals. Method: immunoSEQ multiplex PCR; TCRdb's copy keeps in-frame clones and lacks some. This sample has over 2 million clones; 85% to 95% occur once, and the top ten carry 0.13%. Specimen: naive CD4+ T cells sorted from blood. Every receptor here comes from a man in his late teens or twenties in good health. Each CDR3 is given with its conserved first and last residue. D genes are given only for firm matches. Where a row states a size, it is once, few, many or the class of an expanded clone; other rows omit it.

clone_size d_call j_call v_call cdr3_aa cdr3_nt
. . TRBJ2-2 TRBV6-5 CASRGYGAGELFF TGTGCCAGCAGGGGGTATGGGGCCGGGGAGCTGTTTTTT
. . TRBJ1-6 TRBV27 CASSLWAGMNSPLHF TGTGCCAGCAGTTTATGGGCAGGGATGAATTCACCCCTCCACTTT
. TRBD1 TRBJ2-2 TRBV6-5 CASSFTGTGTWELFF TGTGCCAGCAGTTTTACGGGGACAGGCACCTGGGAGCTGTTTTTT
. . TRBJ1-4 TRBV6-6 CASSFTQGNEKLFF TGTGCCAGCAGCTTCACACAGGGAAATGAAAAACTGTTTTTT
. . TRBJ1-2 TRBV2 CASSETGGGYTF TGTGCCAGCAGTGAAACGGGCGGGGGCTACACCTTC
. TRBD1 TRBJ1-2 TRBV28 CASSRGRTGERGYTF TGTGCCAGCAGCCGGGGGAGGACAGGGGAGAGAGGCTACACCTTC
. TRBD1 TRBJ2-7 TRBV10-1 CASSETPGTGREQYF TGCGCCAGCAGTGAGACACCCGGGACAGGACGCGAGCAGTACTTC
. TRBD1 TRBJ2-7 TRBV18 CASSRDRMNEQYF TGTGCCAGCTCTCGGGACAGGATGAACGAGCAGTACTTC
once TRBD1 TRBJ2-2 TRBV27 CASSPQGSTGELFF TGTGCCAGCAGTCCACAGGGGAGCACCGGGGAGCTGTTTTTT
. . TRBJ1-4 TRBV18 CASSPPGHDGEKLFF TGTGCCAGCTCACCACCGGGACATGATGGTGAAAAACTGTTTTTT
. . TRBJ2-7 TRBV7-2 CASTPLGTGSPYEQYF TGTGCCAGCACCCCCTTAGGGACCGGGTCTCCCTACGAGCAGTACTTC
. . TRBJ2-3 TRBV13 CASSLVKTDTQYF TGTGCCAGCAGCTTAGTTAAGACAGATACGCAGTATTTT
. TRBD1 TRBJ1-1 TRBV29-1 CSVENRGQVEAFF TGCAGCGTTGAGAATAGGGGGCAGGTTGAAGCTTTCTTT
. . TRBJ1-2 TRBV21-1 CASGIKDRGPSNYGYTF TGTGCCAGCGGCATTAAAGACAGAGGGCCGTCTAACTATGGCTACACCTTC
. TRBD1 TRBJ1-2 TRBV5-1 CASHRGQVDGYTF TGCGCCAGCCACAGGGGGCAAGTTGATGGCTACACCTTC
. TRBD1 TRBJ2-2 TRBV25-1 CASSGGGTGITGELFF TGTGCCAGCAGCGGAGGGGGGACAGGGATAACCGGGGAGCTGTTTTTT
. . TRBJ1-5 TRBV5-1 CASSLDGSNQPQHF TGCGCCAGCAGCTTGGATGGGAGCAATCAGCCCCAGCATTTT
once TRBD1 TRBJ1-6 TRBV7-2 CASSPYGQGDSPLHF TGTGCCAGCAGCCCGTACGGACAGGGCGATTCACCCCTCCACTTT
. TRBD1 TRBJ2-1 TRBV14 CASSPHRDRDYNEQFF TGTGCCAGCAGCCCCCACCGGGACAGGGACTACAATGAGCAGTTCTTC
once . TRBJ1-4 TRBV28 CASTTFPLTEKLFF TGTGCCAGTACTACTTTCCCTCTAACGGAAAAACTGTTTTTT
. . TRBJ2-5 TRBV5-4 CASSLDGSETQYF TGTGCCAGCAGCTTGGATGGTAGTGAGACCCAGTACTTC
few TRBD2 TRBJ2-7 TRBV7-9 CASSRGLASSYEQYF TGTGCCAGCAGCCGGGGACTAGCGTCTTCCTACGAGCAGTACTTC
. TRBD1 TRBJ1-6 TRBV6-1 CASRAGTGVPLHF TGTGCCAGCAGGGCCGGGACAGGGGTACCCCTCCACTTT
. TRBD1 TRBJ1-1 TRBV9 CASSWDRATEAFF TGTGCCAGCAGCTGGGACAGGGCCACTGAAGCTTTCTTT
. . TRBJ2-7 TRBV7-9 CASSVGEVAYEQYF TGTGCCAGCAGTGTAGGGGAAGTAGCCTACGAGCAGTACTTC
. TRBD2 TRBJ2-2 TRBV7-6 CASSHERGENTGELFF TGTGCCAGCAGCCACGAGCGGGGGGAGAACACCGGGGAGCTGTTTTTT
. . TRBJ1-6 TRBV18 CASSPRDVSSPLHF TGTGCCAGCTCACCAAGGGACGTCTCCTCACCCCTCCACTTT
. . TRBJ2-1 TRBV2 CASSEALLGTVTGNEQFF TGTGCCAGCAGTGAAGCGCTTCTGGGGACCGTAACTGGCAATGAGCAGTTCTTC
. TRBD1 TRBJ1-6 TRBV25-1 CASRLGTASSPLHF TGTGCCAGCAGACTCGGGACAGCATCTTCACCCCTCCACTTT
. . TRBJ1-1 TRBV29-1 CSALITEAFF TGCAGCGCTTTAATTACTGAAGCTTTCTTT
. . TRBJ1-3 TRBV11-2 CASSPLSRPNSGNTIYF TGTGCCAGCAGCCCACTGTCGAGGCCCAACTCTGGAAACACCATATATTTT
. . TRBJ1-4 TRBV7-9 CASSLGNQGTNEKLFF TGTGCCAGCAGCTTAGGGAATCAAGGGACTAATGAAAAACTGTTTTTT
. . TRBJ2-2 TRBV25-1 CASRGAGELFF TGTGCCAGCAGAGGTGCCGGGGAGCTGTTTTTT
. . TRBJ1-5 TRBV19 CASSIMSGQPQHF TGTGCCAGTAGTATTATGTCCGGACAGCCCCAGCATTTT
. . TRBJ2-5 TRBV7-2 CASSLGGLGGGVQETQYF TGTGCCAGCAGCTTAGGAGGCCTAGGAGGGGGGGTTCAAGAGACCCAGTACTTC
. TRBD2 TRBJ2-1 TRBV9 CASSVTSGSYNEQFF TGTGCCAGCAGCGTCACTAGCGGCTCATACAATGAGCAGTTCTTC
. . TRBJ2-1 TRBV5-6 CASSSDSSYNEQFF TGTGCCAGCAGCTCGGACAGCTCCTACAATGAGCAGTTCTTC